Sequencing of this T cell receptor (beta chain) was carried out in a study of T cells in Graves' hyperthyroidism and ophthalmopathy. Researchers amplified the TCR beta CDR3 regions from RNA transcripts. The primer set for the first-round RT-PCR of the TCR CDR3 was HTBI. TCRdb analysed the multiplex PCR reads with MiXCR anew, one entry per CDR3 protein. The sample lists fewer than 450,000 distinct CDR3 sequences, about 18% occurring once. Points from the study as a whole: The authors' 13 V-J model separated ophthalmopathy from stable hyperthyroidism.

The sample holds many counts of this clonotype. Antigen specificity is unknown. Germline lookup yields CDR1 MNHNS and CDR2 SASEGT. The CDR3 has 13 amino acids. Germline trimming cut 7 bases from V and 5 bases from J; bases unmatched to any gene: 5. Input material: blood. This clonotype originated in a woman aged 25 to 45 with Graves' hyperthyroidism that later progressed to Graves' ophthalmopathy. This chain links TRBV6-1 with TRBJ2-7; 10 bases match TRBD1. The CDR3 nucleotides are TGTGCCAGCATAGGGACAGGGGCCGACGAGCAGTACTTC. This encodes CASIGTGADEQYF.